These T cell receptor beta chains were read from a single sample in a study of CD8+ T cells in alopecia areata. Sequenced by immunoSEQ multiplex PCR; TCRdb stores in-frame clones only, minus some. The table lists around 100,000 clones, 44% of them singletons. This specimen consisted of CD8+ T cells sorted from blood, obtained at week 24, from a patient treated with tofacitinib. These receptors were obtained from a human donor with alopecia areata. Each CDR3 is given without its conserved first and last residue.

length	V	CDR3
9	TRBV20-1	SARDGYEQF
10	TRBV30	ACNRGDYGYT
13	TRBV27	ASSLSRQGAGGYT
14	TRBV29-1	SVDRRDERERGTQY
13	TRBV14	ASSPRGLGETEAF
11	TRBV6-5	ASRATGVETQY
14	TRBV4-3	ASHPLGTGGTGELF
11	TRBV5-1	ASSLGTGDEQY
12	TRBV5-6	ASSLESQEETQY
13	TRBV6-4	ASSEDRGHTGELF
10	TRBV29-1	SVRTGNPGYT
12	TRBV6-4	ASSVTGSGTEAF
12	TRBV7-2	ASSPTSGWDEQF
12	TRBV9	ASSVRDSSYEQY